The rows below give T cell receptor beta chains drawn from one sample of a study of T-cell reconstitution after alpha-beta-depleted transplantation in children. TCRdb recomputed calls from the PCR reads with MiXCR, one row per CDR3 protein. The table lists hundreds of thousands of distinct CDR3 sequences, 12% of them singletons. The sample here was PBMCs from the stem cell graft donor, taken from the stem cell graft. The receptors derive from a human donor who donated a stem cell graft to a child with acute lymphoblastic leukemia. Each CDR3 is given with its conserved first and last residue. A D gene is named only where the DNA matches it firmly. Not every row has a clone size; where given, it reads once, few, many or a size class.

v_call,j_call,d_call,clone_size,cdr3_length,cdr3_aa,cdr3_nt
TRBV5-1,TRBJ2-2,NA,NA,16,CASSRGRTANTGELFF,TGCGCCAGCAGCCGCGGACGCACAGCGAACACCGGGGAGCTGTTTTTT
TRBV6-2/TRBV6-3,TRBJ2-1,TRBD2,many,15,CASSYGLAGNNEQFF,TGTGCCAGCAGTTACGGGCTAGCGGGAAACAATGAGCAGTTCTTC
TRBV6-5,TRBJ2-5,NA,many,14,CASRTRGYQETQYF,TGTGCCAGCAGAACTCGGGGGTACCAAGAGACCCAGTACTTC
TRBV5-1,TRBJ2-7,TRBD1,many,15,CASSLGTGVSYEQYF,TGCGCCAGCAGCTTGGGGACAGGGGTATCCTACGAGCAGTACTTC
TRBV20-1,TRBJ2-3,TRBD2,many,15,CSAGSGRPSTDTQYF,TGCAGTGCTGGTAGCGGGAGGCCGTCCACAGATACGCAGTATTTT
TRBV11-2,TRBJ1-2,NA,many,14,CASSPIGDYYGYTF,TGTGCCAGCAGCCCTATAGGGGACTACTATGGCTACACCTTC
TRBV20-1,TRBJ2-1,TRBD2,NA,16,CSGRGTSGGLHNEQFF,TGCAGTGGTAGGGGGACTAGCGGGGGGCTCCACAATGAGCAGTTCTTC
TRBV9,TRBJ1-6,NA,many,16,CASSVAPYSNNSPLHF,TGTGCCAGCAGCGTAGCTCCGTACAGTAATAATTCACCCCTCCACTTT
TRBV9,TRBJ1-2,NA,many,11,CASSVAGGYTF,TGTGCCAGCAGCGTAGCAGGTGGCTACACCTTC
TRBV7-8,TRBJ1-5,NA,many,16,CASSLAGWDINQPQHF,TGTGCCAGCAGCTTAGCGGGGTGGGACATCAATCAGCCCCAGCATTTT
TRBV25-1,TRBJ1-1,NA,many,15,CASSEYGRSGSEAFF,TGTGCCAGCAGCGAATACGGTCGGAGCGGCTCTGAAGCTTTCTTT
TRBV5-1,TRBJ1-2,NA,many,13,CASDLGAGNGYTF,TGCGCCAGCGACCTTGGGGCAGGGAATGGCTACACCTTC
TRBV3-1,TRBJ1-4,NA,many,15,CASSQQGATNEKLFF,TGTGCCAGCAGCCAACAGGGTGCAACTAATGAAAAACTGTTTTTT
TRBV3-1,TRBJ1-5,NA,many,13,CASSQGGYQPQHF,TGTGCCAGCAGCCAGGGGGGGTATCAGCCCCAGCATTTT
TRBV6-1,TRBJ1-2,TRBD1,NA,14,CASTIDRAGAGYTF,TGTGCCAGCACTATTGACAGGGCGGGTGCGGGCTACACCTTC
TRBV14,TRBJ2-1,TRBD1,many,16,CASSREDRGVYNEQFF,TGTGCCAGCAGCCGGGAGGACAGGGGGGTATACAATGAGCAGTTCTTC
TRBV6-2/TRBV6-3,TRBJ1-1,TRBD1,many,15,CASSYSTSAGGEAFF,TGTGCCAGCAGTTACTCGACATCGGCAGGGGGTGAAGCTTTCTTT
TRBV12-3/TRBV12-4,TRBJ1-4,NA,many,13,CASSPFAGSKLFF,TGTGCCAGCAGTCCCTTCGCAGGGTCAAAACTGTTTTTT
TRBV7-2,TRBJ2-1,TRBD1,many,15,CASSRGDSSYNEQFF,TGTGCCAGCAGCCGTGGGGACAGCTCCTACAATGAGCAGTTCTTC
TRBV5-1,TRBJ2-5,TRBD1,many,15,CASSRTGTGEETQYF,TGCGCCAGCAGCAGAACCGGGACAGGGGAAGAGACCCAGTACTTC
TRBV5-4,TRBJ2-3,NA,NA,16,CASSNGRRGSTDTQYF,TGTGCCAGCAGCAACGGTCGAAGGGGAAGCACAGATACGCAGTATTTT
TRBV7-2,TRBJ1-5,NA,many,14,CASSSYPKNQPQHF,TGTGCCAGCAGCTCTTATCCCAAGAATCAGCCCCAGCATTTT
TRBV10-3,TRBJ2-1,TRBD2,many,16,CAIRSETSGTYNEQFF,TGTGCCATCAGATCGGAGACTAGCGGGACTTACAATGAGCAGTTCTTC
TRBV5-8,TRBJ2-3,NA,many,16,CASSLRSGKVTDTQYF,TGTGCCAGCAGCTTGAGGTCAGGGAAAGTTACAGATACGCAGTATTTT
TRBV28,TRBJ1-6,NA,few,14,CASSARQNNSPLHF,TGTGCCAGCTCCGCACGGCAGAATAATTCACCCCTCCACTTT
TRBV2,TRBJ1-1,TRBD1,many,13,CASIGRDRDEAFF,TGTGCCAGCATTGGAAGGGACAGAGATGAAGCTTTCTTT
TRBV28,TRBJ2-7,NA,many,14,CASRAFREAHEQYF,TGTGCCAGCCGGGCGTTTCGTGAGGCCCACGAGCAGTACTTC
TRBV7-9,TRBJ1-1,TRBD1,many,16,CASSLILGQGNTEAFF,TGTGCCAGCAGCTTGATATTGGGACAGGGAAACACTGAAGCTTTCTTT
TRBV24-1,TRBJ2-1,NA,many,17,CATSSTFDSVGTNEQFF,TGTGCCACCAGTTCCACTTTCGATAGCGTTGGCACCAATGAGCAGTTCTTC
TRBV12-3/TRBV12-4,TRBJ2-7,TRBD1,many,14,CASSFGDRVGEQYF,TGTGCCAGCAGTTTTGGGGACAGGGTAGGTGAGCAGTACTTC
TRBV20-1,TRBJ2-4,NA,many,15,CSASEFGMAKNIQYF,TGCAGTGCTAGCGAATTTGGGATGGCCAAAAACATTCAGTACTTC
TRBV27,TRBJ1-5,NA,many,15,CASRLGGRSNQPQHF,TGTGCCAGCAGGCTAGGAGGGAGAAGCAATCAGCCCCAGCATTTT
TRBV7-2,TRBJ2-1,NA,many,16,CASSLPTRDFYNEQFF,TGTGCCAGCAGCTTACCCACCCGGGACTTCTACAATGAGCAGTTCTTC
TRBV6-6,TRBJ2-3,NA,many,13,CATWQVTYDTQYF,TGTGCCACGTGGCAGGTGACCTACGATACGCAGTATTTT
TRBV9,TRBJ2-1,TRBD2,NA,17,CASSVEDGTSDYNEQFF,TGTGCCAGCAGCGTAGAAGATGGGACTAGCGATTACAATGAGCAGTTCTTC
TRBV2,TRBJ2-1,NA,many,15,CASTTPGRGRNEQFF,TGTGCCAGCACCACTCCCGGTCGGGGGAGGAATGAGCAGTTCTTC
TRBV20-1,TRBJ2-6,NA,many,13,CSASRTGANVLTF,TGCAGTGCTAGTCGAACAGGGGCCAACGTCCTGACTTTC
TRBV9,TRBJ2-1,TRBD2,many,16,CASSVGSGGAYNEQFF,TGTGCCAGCAGCGTAGGTAGCGGGGGTGCCTACAATGAGCAGTTCTTC
TRBV5-6,TRBJ2-7,TRBD1,many,14,CASSRDRRSYEQYF,TGTGCCAGCAGCCGGGACAGGCGATCCTACGAGCAGTACTTC
TRBV3-1,TRBJ1-1,NA,many,12,CASSQDPVEAFF,TGTGCCAGCAGCCAAGATCCGGTGGAGGCTTTCTTT
TRBV2,TRBJ1-3,TRBD1,many,16,CASKERAGGFGNTIYF,TGTGCCAGCAAGGAGAGAGCAGGGGGCTTTGGAAACACCATATATTTT
TRBV11-2,TRBJ2-2,TRBD1,NA,15,CASSPTGGPTGELFF,TGTGCCAGCAGCCCTACAGGGGGCCCCACCGGGGAGCTGTTTTTT
TRBV12-3/TRBV12-4,TRBJ2-1,TRBD1,many,14,CASRDRASYNEQFF,TGTGCCAGCAGGGACAGGGCCTCCTACAATGAGCAGTTCTTC
TRBV6-5,TRBJ1-2,NA,once,18,CASSIRQGFTLLDYGYTF,TGTGCCAGCAGTATACGTCAGGGCTTCACCCTCTTGGACTATGGCTACACCTTC
TRBV30,TRBJ2-5,TRBD2,NA,14,CAWREGGTQETQYF,TGTGCCTGGAGAGAGGGAGGGACCCAAGAGACCCAGTACTTC
TRBV6-1,TRBJ1-2,NA,many,14,CASSFSGGAHGYTF,TGTGCCAGCAGCTTTTCGGGGGGTGCGCATGGCTACACCTTC
TRBV28,TRBJ2-5,NA,many,15,CASSLNGLARETQYF,TGTGCCAGCAGTTTAAACGGGCTAGCAAGGGAGACCCAGTACTTC
TRBV7-2,TRBJ2-3,TRBD2,many,12,CATGRDTDTQYF,TGTGCCACGGGGAGGGACACAGATACGCAGTATTTT
TRBV5-1,TRBJ1-6,NA,many,15,CASSLGSSQGSPLHF,TGCGCCAGCAGCTTGGGGTCATCACAGGGTTCACCCCTCCACTTT
TRBV28,TRBJ1-5,NA,many,17,CASSHLGGGNSNQPQHF,TGTGCCAGCAGTCACCTCGGGGGGGGTAATAGCAATCAGCCCCAGCATTTT
TRBV29-1,TRBJ2-4,NA,NA,16,CSVARSSGPAKNIQYF,TGCAGCGTTGCTAGGAGTTCGGGTCCAGCCAAAAACATTCAGTACTTC